This entry lists 21 T cell receptor beta chains sequenced from one sample in a study of cytomegalovirus exposure and HLA in healthy donors. Primers for the PCR totalled 60 Vbeta and 13 Jbeta. Assay used: immunoSEQ multiplex PCR; TCRdb lists only in-frame clones, some missing. The table records around 64,000 clones, 65% to 90% of them present only once. The sequencing sample was made of PBMCs. The origin of the receptors is a female donor in good health and CMV-seronegative.

In DNA, the CDR3 is TGCGCCAGCCCCTATGTCAATGAAAAACTGTTTTTT. Residues: CASPYVNEKLFF. The chain uses TRBV23-1 and TRBJ1-4; the D is unclear. TRBV23-1 is flagged as an ORF with uncertain function. The length of the CDR3 is 12 residues. Trimming removed 8 bases from V and 5 bases from J, with 9 bases in between.

The V and J genes are TRBV7-2 and TRBJ2-2; 8 positions match TRBD2. V was clipped by 5 bases and J by 5 bases; unmatched bases: 10. Germline V gene lookup returns CDR1 SGHTA and CDR2 FQGNSA. The CDR3 length is 16 residues. CDR3 in amino acids: CASSPRILAETGELFF. The CDR3 bases are TGTGCCAGCAGCCCTAGAATACTAGCGGAAACCGGGGAGCTGTTTTTT.

V usage is TRBV7-3 and J usage is TRBJ2-5; 7 bases fit TRBD1. Trimming cost V 0 bases and J 1 base; bases outside gene matches: 8. Germline V lookup: CDR1 SGHTA, CDR2 FQGTGA. This CDR3 spans 17 amino acids. The CDR3 nucleotides are TGTGCCAGCAGCTTAACGGGGCTCGGGACAGCCCAAGAGACCCAGTACTTC. Encoded protein: CASSLTGLGTAQETQYF.

The chain joins TRBV6-1 to TRBJ1-5, with TRBD1 identical over 8 bases. With V trimmed by 2 bases and J by 4 bases, 7 bases remained unmatched. This CDR3 region has 16 residues. CDR1 MNHNS and CDR2 SASEGT come from the germline V gene. Here the CDR3 DNA reads TGTGCCAGCAGTGAACAGGGGGCCTTCGGGAATCAGCCCCAGCATTTT. It encodes CASSEQGAFGNQPQHF.

The chain recombines TRBV28 with TRBJ1-4; D is unresolved. With 6 bases removed from V and 8 bases from J, the gap between germline ends came to 19 bases. Germline CDR1 is MDHEN and CDR2 is SYDVKM. This CDR3 region has 15 residues. CDR3 DNA sequence: TGTGCCAGCAGCCATCCCGAGGTCCAGCCAGAAAAACTGTTTTTT. As protein: CASSHPEVQPEKLFF.

The gene calls are TRBV13 and TRBJ1-5, with D perhaps matching TRBD1 (5 bases). From germline, CDR1 is PRHDT and CDR2 FYEKMQ (reference sequence). The CDR3 extends over 18 amino acids. V gave up 5 bases and J gave up 0 bases, with 20 bases separating them. CDR3 residues: CASSQTVPFVPSNQPQHF. The CDR3 bases are TGTGCCAGCAGCCAGACAGTCCCCTTCGTTCCTAGCAATCAGCCCCAGCATTTT.

J is TRBJ1-2 and V is TRBV27; 9 bases match TRBD1. The junction had 10 bases not matched to a gene; V was cut back by 10 bases and J by 4 bases. The CDR3 has 14 amino acids. In germline, CDR1 is MNHEY, CDR2 SMNVEV (reference sequence). DNA of the CDR3: TGTGCCACCTCCAACAGGGGGCGCATCTATGGCTACACCTTC. It codes for CATSNRGRIYGYTF.

The genes are TRBV28 and TRBJ1-3; D gene ambiguous. Germline V gives CDR1 MDHEN, CDR2 SYDVKM. This CDR3 is 13 amino acids long. V was trimmed by 8 bases and J by 2 bases, leaving 10 bases between them. The CDR3 DNA follows: TGTGCCAGCGGGCCCGTAACTGGAAACACCATATATTTT. This gives the protein CASGPVTGNTIYF. The full variable domain, its missing parts supplied by reference TRBV28 and TRBJ1-3, is DVKVTQSSRYLVKRTGEKVFLECVQDMDHENMFWYRQDPGLGLRLIYFSYDVKMKEKGDIPEGYSVSREKKERFSLILESASTNQTSMYLCASGPVTGNTIYFGEGSWLTVV.

The chain has TRBV11-2 and TRBJ1-5; TRBD1 matches at 9 bases. The germline V gene encodes CDR1 SGHAT and CDR2 FQNNGV. The V gene end was trimmed by 8 bases and the J gene end by 7 bases; junction bases not matched to a gene: 6. This CDR3 contains 13 residues. CDR3 coding DNA: TGTGCCAGCCGCGGGACAGGGAACCAGCCCCAGCATTTT. Translated: CASRGTGNQPQHF. Full variable domain (remainder filled in from reference TRBV11-2 and TRBJ1-5): EAGVAQSPRYKIIEKRQSVAFWCNPISGHATLYWYQQILGQGPKLLIQFQNNGVVDDSQLPKDRFSAERLKGVDSTLKIQPAKLEDSAVYLCASRGTGNQPQHFGDGTRLSIL.

The chain links TRBV7-9 to TRBJ1-2, with D possibly TRBD1 on 5 matching bases. V gave up 3 bases and J gave up 8 bases, with 16 bases separating them. The CDR3 totals 14 residues. Germline V lookup: CDR1 SEHNR, CDR2 FQNEAQ (reference sequence). DNA for the CDR3: TGTGCCAGCAGCTTCCCCGGGGGATATAGAGGCTACACCTTC. This encodes CASSFPGGYRGYTF.

The chain carries TRBV5-1 and TRBJ2-2, with 9 positions matching TRBD2. Germline V CDR1 and CDR2: SGHRS, YFSETQ. The CDR3 extends over 16 amino acids. V lost 5 bases, J lost 7 bases, and 12 bases stayed unmatched. CDR3 in DNA: TGCGCCAGCAGACTTAGCGGGAGCCCTCAGGGCGGGGAGCTGTTTTTT. It specifies CASRLSGSPQGGELFF.

The chain couples TRBV7-2 to TRBJ1-1; D remains unclear. V lost 2 bases and J 1 base, leaving 8 bases between the germline ends. This CDR3 is 14 amino acids long. The germline gives CDR1 SGHTA, CDR2 FQGNSA. CDR3 DNA: TGTGCCAGCAGCTTAAACAACAGGAACACTGAAGCTTTCTTT. Its protein is CASSLNNRNTEAFF.

The J gene is TRBJ2-5, the V gene TRBV5-4; no firm D call. Trimming removed 0 bases from V and 2 bases from J, with 8 bases in between. CDR3 length: 14 residues. The germline CDR1 and CDR2 sequences are SGHNT and YYREEE (reference sequence). The CDR3 bases are TGTGCCAGCAGCTTGGAGACTTATCAAGAGACCCAGTACTTC. Protein sequence: CASSLETYQETQYF.

The chain is built from TRBV7-2 and TRBJ2-3; D is undetermined. The length of the CDR3 is 16 residues. Trimming shortened V by 0 bases and J by 0 bases, and 10 bases separated the two germline ends. Germline CDR1 SGHTA, CDR2 FQGNSA. The CDR3 DNA is TGTGCCAGCAGCTTAGCTGCTAGTGCAAGCACAGATACGCAGTATTTT. Amino acids: CASSLAASASTDTQYF.

The chain joins TRBV29-1 to TRBJ2-7; D gene ambiguous. The ends were cut back, 4 bases at V and 3 bases at J, with 4 bases in the middle. CDR3 length equals 10 residues. Per the germline V gene, CDR1 is SQVTM and CDR2 is ANQGSEA. This CDR3 reads CSVGSYEQYF. The CDR3 nucleotides are TGCAGCGTTGGTAGCTACGAGCAGTACTTC.

This clone was seen more than once but under ten times. CDR3 DNA: TGTGCCAGCAGCTTAAATCCAGGACTATACAATGAGCAGTTCTTC. Protein sequence: CASSLNPGLYNEQFF. The chain employs TRBV7-9 and TRBJ2-1, with a weak D call TRBD2 (6 bases). The CDR3 is made up of 15 amino acids. Per germline, CDR1 SEHNR and CDR2 FQNEAQ (reference sequence). Trimming cost V 2 bases and J 4 bases, with 12 bases left between them.

This chain links TRBV5-1 with TRBJ2-2; 7 nucleotides match TRBD1. After removal of 4 bases from V and 6 bases from J, the junction contained 12 bases not matched to a gene. Germline V gives CDR1 SGHRS, CDR2 YFSETQ. The CDR3 extends over 16 amino acids. The DNA for the CDR3 is TGCGCCAGCAGCGTACTACAGGGGAGCAACGCCGGGGAGCTGTTTTTT. Its translation is CASSVLQGSNAGELFF.

This CDR3 is CASRVDRATEAFF. The CDR3 DNA is TGTGCCAGCAGGGTCGACAGGGCCACTGAAGCTTTCTTT. This sequence joins TRBV6-5 and TRBJ1-1; TRBD1 matches at 7 bases. This CDR3 has 13 residues. Germline V gene lookup returns CDR1 MNHEY and CDR2 SVGAGI. The V segment lost 6 bases and the J segment 4 bases; nucleotides outside the gene matches: 5.

This clone was seen a single time. DNA of the CDR3: TGTGCCAGCAGCAAAGAGGCGACTACCGAATCACCACCCACCATGCAGCTGACCTACAATGAGCAGTTCTTC. It codes for CASSKEATTESPPTMQLTYNEQFF. This chain joins TRBV21-1 and TRBJ2-1; no check of the table's D call, TRBD2, against the DNA was made. TRBV21-1 corresponds to a pseudogene. The CDR3 consists of 24 residues.

The chain carries TRBV7-2 and TRBJ2-7, with TRBD1 identical over 12 bases. The germline V gene has CDR1 SGHTA and CDR2 FQGNSA. Germline trimming cut 7 bases from V and 7 bases from J; bases unmatched to any gene: 14. The CDR3 is 16 amino acids. The CDR3 here is CASTTTGTGGAWEQYF. CDR3 in DNA: TGTGCCAGCACCACGACCGGGACAGGGGGCGCGTGGGAGCAGTACTTC.

The chain is built from TRBV5-6 and TRBJ2-3; 7 nucleotides align to TRBD1. The CDR3 extends over 15 amino acids. The V gene end was trimmed by 1 base and the J gene end by 4 bases; junction bases not matched to a gene: 6. Looked up from germline, CDR1 is SGHDT and CDR2 is YYEEEE. The CDR3 DNA is TGTGCCAGCAGCTTGCGTCAGGGGGACGCAGATACGCAGTATTTT. Protein sequence: CASSLRQGDADTQYF.